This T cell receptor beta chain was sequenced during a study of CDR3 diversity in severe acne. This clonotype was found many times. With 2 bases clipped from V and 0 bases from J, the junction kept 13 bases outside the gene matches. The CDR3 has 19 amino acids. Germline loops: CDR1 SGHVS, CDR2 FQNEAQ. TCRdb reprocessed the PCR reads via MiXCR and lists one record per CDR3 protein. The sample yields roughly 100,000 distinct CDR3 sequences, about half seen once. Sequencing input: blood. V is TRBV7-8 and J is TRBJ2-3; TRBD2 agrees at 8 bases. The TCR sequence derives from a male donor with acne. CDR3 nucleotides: TGTGCCAGCAGCTTATTCCCAGCGGGAGTTGGGATTAGCACAGATACGCAGTATTTT. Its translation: CASSLFPAGVGISTDTQYF.